Listed below are T cell receptor beta chains from one sample, sequenced in a study of blood T cell repertoires in COVID-19. Profiled with immunoSEQ multiplex PCR; TCRdb holds only in-frame clones, not every one. Of more than 90,000 clones in the sample, about 77% were seen once. Sequencing was carried out using peripheral blood. These receptors came from a woman of 80 years or more with acute or convalescent COVID-19. Both conserved end residues are part of each CDR3. The D gene is left open where the match is weak. For some rows the clone size is stated as once, few or many, or as a class when expanded; others skip it.

d_gene	v_gene	abundance	j_gene	CDR3aa	CDR3nt
TRBD2	TRBV5-1	NA	TRBJ2-5	CASSLVFSGGLAETQYF	TGCGCCAGCAGCTTGGTATTCAGCGGGGGTTTAGCGGAGACCCAGTACTTC
NA	TRBV5-1	NA	TRBJ2-3	CASSQGPAPDTQYF	TGCGCCAGCAGCCAGGGTCCGGCTCCAGATACGCAGTATTTT
NA	TRBV9	NA	TRBJ1-1	CASSVGLIRGGDTEAFF	TGTGCCAGCAGCGTAGGCTTGATCCGTGGTGGAGACACTGAAGCTTTCTTT
TRBD2	TRBV6-1	NA	TRBJ2-1	CASSGGTSGGYNEQFF	TGTGCCAGCAGTGGCGGGACTAGCGGGGGATACAATGAGCAGTTCTTC
NA	TRBV24-1	NA	TRBJ1-2	CATSDYSNYGYTF	TGTGCCACCAGTGACTACAGTAACTATGGCTACACCTTC
TRBD1	TRBV2	once	TRBJ1-5	CASRVQGHQPQHF	TGTGCCAGCAGGGTACAGGGGCATCAGCCCCAGCATTTT
NA	TRBV27	NA	TRBJ1-5	CASRIGPGQPQHF	TGTGCCAGCAGAATCGGCCCAGGTCAGCCCCAGCATTTT
TRBD2	TRBV27	few	TRBJ2-1	CASRWGGEQFF	TGTGCCAGCAGATGGGGGGGTGAGCAGTTCTTC
NA	TRBV2	once	TRBJ1-2	CASSEVRGNYGYTF	TGTGCCAGCAGTGAGGTCAGGGGCAACTATGGCTACACCTTC
TRBD1	TRBV4-1	NA	TRBJ2-3	CASSPGQGYTDTQYF	TGCGCCAGCAGCCCGGGACAGGGGTACACAGATACGCAGTATTTT
TRBD1	TRBV27	many	TRBJ1-5	CASSSNRGRVGNQPQHF	TGTGCCAGCAGTTCAAACAGGGGGAGAGTAGGCAATCAGCCCCAGCATTTT
NA	TRBV6-5	NA	TRBJ2-7	CASRADHSYEQYF	TGTGCCAGCAGAGCGGACCACTCCTACGAGCAGTACTTC
NA	TRBV7-9	NA	TRBJ2-3	CASRPLPGGPSTDTQYF	TGTGCCAGCAGGCCCTTGCCAGGAGGGCCGAGCACAGATACGCAGTATTTT
NA	TRBV2	NA	TRBJ1-5	CASTLVAGAGQPQHF	TGTGCCAGCACTCTTGTGGCAGGGGCAGGCCAGCCCCAGCATTTT
NA	TRBV25-1	NA	TRBJ2-1	CASSRGGYNEQFF	TGTGCCAGCAGCAGGGGTGGGTACAATGAGCAGTTCTTC
NA	TRBV4-2	NA	TRBJ1-2	CASSPNRVNYGYTF	TGTGCCAGCAGCCCCAACAGGGTCAACTATGGCTACACCTTC
TRBD1	TRBV2	NA	TRBJ2-1	CASRAGQGSYNEQFF	TGTGCCAGCAGGGCGGGACAGGGTAGTTACAATGAGCAGTTCTTC
NA	TRBV6-5	NA	TRBJ1-3	CASIVQANSGNTIYF	TGTGCCAGCATTGTACAGGCCAACTCTGGAAACACCATATATTTT
NA	TRBV14	NA	TRBJ2-4	CASSPQTGRYSKNIQYF	TGTGCCAGCAGCCCACAGACAGGGAGGTATTCCAAAAACATTCAGTACTTC
TRBD1	TRBV10-3	many	TRBJ1-2	CAISVLGQGIQRGYGYTF	TGTGCCATCAGTGTTCTCGGACAGGGTATCCAAAGGGGCTATGGCTACACCTTC
NA	TRBV18	NA	TRBJ1-1	CASSPPSAGTEAFF	TGTGCCAGCTCACCCCCATCCGCGGGGACTGAAGCTTTCTTT
NA	TRBV4-3	NA	TRBJ1-4	CASSQERAGRNEKLFF	TGCGCCAGCAGCCAAGAAAGAGCGGGACGCAATGAAAAACTGTTTTTT
NA	TRBV2	many	TRBJ2-2	CASEERNTGELFF	TGTGCCAGCGAAGAGCGGAACACCGGGGAGCTGTTTTTT
TRBD2	TRBV10-3	NA	TRBJ2-1	CAISGAGGPRNEQFF	TGTGCCATCAGTGGAGCGGGAGGGCCCCGGAATGAGCAGTTCTTC
NA	TRBV4-1	NA	TRBJ1-4	CASSLRGLNEKLFF	TGCGCCAGCAGCCTAAGGGGTTTAAATGAAAAACTGTTTTTT
TRBD1	TRBV7-2	few	TRBJ1-2	CASSPNRGRTGYTF	TGTGCCAGCAGCCCAAACAGGGGGCGTACTGGCTACACCTTC
NA	TRBV9	NA	TRBJ2-3	CASSVEGFWTDTQYF	TGTGCCAGCAGCGTAGAGGGGTTTTGGACAGATACGCAGTATTTT
NA	TRBV7-2	NA	TRBJ2-7	CASSSQEGGEQYF	TGTGCCAGCAGTTCCCAAGAGGGCGGCGAGCAGTACTTC
NA	TRBV18	NA	TRBJ2-3	CASSPAGGADTQYF	TGTGCCAGCTCACCCGCGGGCGGGGCAGATACGCAGTATTTT
NA	TRBV6-4	NA	TRBJ1-3	CGIKGDTIYF	TGTGGGATTAAGGGGGACACCATATATTTT
TRBD1	TRBV18	NA	TRBJ1-1	CASSPDRGGTEAFF	TGTGCCAGCTCACCGGACAGGGGGGGCACTGAAGCTTTCTTT
TRBD2	TRBV11-2	NA	TRBJ2-3	CASSLAASGRGTGTDTQYF	TGTGCCAGCAGCTTAGCCGCCAGCGGGAGGGGAACGGGCACAGATACGCAGTATTTT
NA	TRBV12-5	NA	TRBJ2-2	CASGQSTGELFF	TGTGCTAGTGGGCAGTCGACCGGGGAGCTGTTTTTT
TRBD1	TRBV7-9	NA	TRBJ1-5	CASSLETGSGQPQHF	TGTGCCAGCAGCTTAGAGACAGGGTCGGGGCAGCCCCAGCATTTT
NA	TRBV18	NA	TRBJ2-5	CASSRETQYF	TGTGCCAGCTCCCGGGAGACCCAGTACTTC
TRBD1	TRBV6-2/TRBV6-3	NA	TRBJ1-2	CASSYPTGNGYTF	TGTGCCAGCAGTTATCCGACAGGGAACGGCTACACCTTC
NA	TRBV7-2	NA	TRBJ1-2	CASSLETGPYGYTF	TGTGCCAGCAGCTTAGAAACGGGTCCCTATGGCTACACCTTC
NA	TRBV7-2	NA	TRBJ2-2	CASSFSLTDTGELFF	TGTGCCAGCAGCTTTTCCCTCACTGACACCGGGGAGCTGTTTTTT
NA	TRBV19	NA	TRBJ1-1	CASSIPPGVNTEAFF	TGTGCCAGTAGTATCCCCCCGGGGGTGAACACTGAAGCTTTCTTT
NA	TRBV6-4	NA	TRBJ2-7	CASSGRTNLSCEQYF	TGTGCCAGCAGTGGCAGGACAAACCTATCGTGTGAGCAGTACTTC
TRBD2	TRBV7-2	NA	TRBJ2-7	CASSLSLAGGLSEQYF	TGTGCCAGCAGCTTAAGTCTGGCGGGGGGGCTATCCGAGCAGTACTTC
TRBD1	TRBV4-3	NA	TRBJ2-7	CASSQGRDRGFDEQYF	TGCGCCAGCAGCCAAGGCCGGGACAGGGGTTTCGACGAGCAGTACTTC
NA	TRBV27	NA	TRBJ1-1	CASSTPGRVEAFF	TGTGCCAGCAGCACTCCGGGAAGGGTTGAAGCTTTCTTT
NA	TRBV7-2	NA	TRBJ2-5	CASSLGGYYMETQYF	TGTGCCAGCAGCTTAGGAGGATATTATATGGAGACCCAGTACTTC
TRBD1	TRBV4-2	NA	TRBJ1-2	CASSQAGTGPYGYTF	TGTGCCAGCAGCCAGGCCGGGACAGGGCCCTATGGCTACACCTTC
NA	TRBV5-4	few	TRBJ1-2	CASSYGLYGYTF	TGTGCCAGCAGCTATGGACTCTATGGCTACACCTTC
TRBD2	TRBV29-1	NA	TRBJ2-2	CSVGHGGAAGELFF	TGCAGCGTTGGGCACGGGGGGGCCGCCGGGGAGCTGTTTTTT
TRBD1	TRBV24-1	NA	TRBJ1-6	CATSDPGTGFLHF	TGTGCCACCAGTGACCCTGGGACAGGCTTTCTCCACTTT
TRBD2	TRBV4-2	NA	TRBJ2-3	CASSQSDGRGTDTQYF	TGTGCCAGCAGCCAATCGGACGGGAGGGGTACAGATACGCAGTATTTT
TRBD2	TRBV5-6	NA	TRBJ2-1	CASSSVFAGGINEQFF	TGTGCCAGCAGTTCCGTTTTTGCGGGAGGGATTAATGAGCAGTTCTTC
NA	TRBV19	NA	TRBJ2-1	CASSIGDQGGEQFF	TGTGCCAGTAGTATTGGGGATCAAGGAGGTGAGCAGTTCTTC
TRBD2	TRBV7-7	once	TRBJ2-2	CASSLGTSGIPGELFF	TGTGCTAGCAGCTTAGGGACTAGCGGGATCCCCGGGGAGCTGTTTTTT
TRBD1	TRBV7-9	few	TRBJ1-2	CASSGQGKNYGYTF	TGTGCCAGCAGTGGACAGGGGAAAAACTATGGCTACACCTTC
NA	TRBV2	NA	TRBJ1-2	CASRAGSFYGYTF	TGTGCCAGCAGGGCCGGGTCCTTCTATGGCTACACCTTC
NA	TRBV9	NA	TRBJ2-1	CASTKEGAGKNEQFF	TGTGCCAGCACCAAGGAGGGCGCGGGCAAAAATGAGCAGTTCTTC